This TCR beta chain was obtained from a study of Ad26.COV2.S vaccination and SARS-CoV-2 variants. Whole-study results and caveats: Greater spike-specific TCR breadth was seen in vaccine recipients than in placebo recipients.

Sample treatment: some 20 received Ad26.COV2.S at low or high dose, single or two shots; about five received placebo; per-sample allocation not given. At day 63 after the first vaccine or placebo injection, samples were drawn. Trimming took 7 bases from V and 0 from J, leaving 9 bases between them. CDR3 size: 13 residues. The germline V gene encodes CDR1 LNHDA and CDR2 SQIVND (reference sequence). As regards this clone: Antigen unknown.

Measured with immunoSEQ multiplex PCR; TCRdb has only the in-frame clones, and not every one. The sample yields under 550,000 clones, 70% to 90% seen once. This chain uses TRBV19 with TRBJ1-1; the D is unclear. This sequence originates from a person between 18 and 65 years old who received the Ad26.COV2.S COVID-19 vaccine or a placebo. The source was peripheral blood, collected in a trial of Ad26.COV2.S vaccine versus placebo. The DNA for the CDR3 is TGTGCCAGTACAGTTGGGGTGAACACTGAAGCTTTCTTT. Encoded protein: CASTVGVNTEAFF.